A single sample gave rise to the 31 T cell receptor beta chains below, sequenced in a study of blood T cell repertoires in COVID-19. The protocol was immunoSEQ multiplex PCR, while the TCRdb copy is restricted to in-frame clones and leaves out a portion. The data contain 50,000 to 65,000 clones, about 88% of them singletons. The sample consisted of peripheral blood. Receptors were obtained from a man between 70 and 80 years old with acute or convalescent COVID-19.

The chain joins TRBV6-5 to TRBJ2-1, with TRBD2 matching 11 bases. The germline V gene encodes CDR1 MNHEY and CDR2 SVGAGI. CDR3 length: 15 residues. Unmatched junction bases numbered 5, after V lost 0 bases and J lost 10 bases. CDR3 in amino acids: CASSYSSGGALEQFF. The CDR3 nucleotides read TGTGCCAGCAGTTACTCTAGCGGGGGGGCTCTGGAGCAGTTCTTC.

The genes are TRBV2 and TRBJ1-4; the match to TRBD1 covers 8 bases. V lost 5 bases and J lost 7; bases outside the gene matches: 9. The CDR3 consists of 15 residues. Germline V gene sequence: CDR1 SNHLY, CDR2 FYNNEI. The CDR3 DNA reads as TGTGCCAGCAGTCTGACAGGGGAAAGGGGTGAAAAACTGTTTTTT. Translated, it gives CASSLTGERGEKLFF.

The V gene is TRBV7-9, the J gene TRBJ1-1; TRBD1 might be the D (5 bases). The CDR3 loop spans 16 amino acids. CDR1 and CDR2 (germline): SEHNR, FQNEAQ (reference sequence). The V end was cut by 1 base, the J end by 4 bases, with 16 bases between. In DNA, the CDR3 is TGTGCCAGCAGCTTAGGGTGGGGGGTCGATGGCACTGAAGCTTTCTTT. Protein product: CASSLGWGVDGTEAFF.

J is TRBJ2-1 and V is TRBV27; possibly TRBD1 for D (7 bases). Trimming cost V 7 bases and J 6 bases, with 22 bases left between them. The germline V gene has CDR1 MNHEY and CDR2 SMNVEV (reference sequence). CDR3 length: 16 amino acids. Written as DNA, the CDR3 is TGTGCCAGCAATTTCAGGGGGGCAGACGACGGCAATGAGCAGTTCTTC. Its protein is CASNFRGADDGNEQFF.

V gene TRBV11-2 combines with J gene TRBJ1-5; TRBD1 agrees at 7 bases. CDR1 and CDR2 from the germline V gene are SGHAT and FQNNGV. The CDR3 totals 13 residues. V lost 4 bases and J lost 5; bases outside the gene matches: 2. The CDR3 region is CASSSGGHQPQHF. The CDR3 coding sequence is TGTGCCAGCAGCTCAGGGGGTCATCAGCCCCAGCATTTT.

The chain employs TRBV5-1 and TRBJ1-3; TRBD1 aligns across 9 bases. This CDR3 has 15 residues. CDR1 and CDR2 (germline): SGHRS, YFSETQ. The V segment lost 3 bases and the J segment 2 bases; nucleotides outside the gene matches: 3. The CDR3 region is CASSSGTGTGNTIYF. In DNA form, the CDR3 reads TGCGCCAGCAGCTCCGGGACAGGGACTGGAAACACCATATATTTT.

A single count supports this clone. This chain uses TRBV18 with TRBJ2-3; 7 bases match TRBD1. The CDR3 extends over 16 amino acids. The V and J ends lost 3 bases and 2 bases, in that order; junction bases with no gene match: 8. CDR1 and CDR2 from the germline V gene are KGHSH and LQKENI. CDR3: CASSPSGTVNTDTQYF. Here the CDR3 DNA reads TGTGCCAGCTCACCTTCCGGGACAGTAAACACAGATACGCAGTATTTT.

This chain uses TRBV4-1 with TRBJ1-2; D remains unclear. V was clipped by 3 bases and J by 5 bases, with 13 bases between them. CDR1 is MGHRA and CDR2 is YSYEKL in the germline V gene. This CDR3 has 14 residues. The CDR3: CASSHNLEGYGYTF. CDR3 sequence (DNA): TGCGCCAGCAGCCATAATCTGGAGGGATATGGCTACACCTTC.

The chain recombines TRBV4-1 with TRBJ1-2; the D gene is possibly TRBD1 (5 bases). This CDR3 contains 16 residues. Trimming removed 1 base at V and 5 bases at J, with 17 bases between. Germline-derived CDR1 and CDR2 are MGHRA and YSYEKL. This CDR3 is CASSQATRAREYGYTF. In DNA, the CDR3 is TGCGCCAGCAGCCAAGCCACCAGGGCTAGGGAATATGGCTACACCTTC.

Here the CDR3 reads CASSQEGRGTDTQYF. The CDR3 coding sequence is TGCGCCAGCAGCCAAGAGGGCAGGGGGACAGATACGCAGTATTTT. V and J are TRBV4-1 and TRBJ2-3; 7 bases are shared with TRBD1. After removal of 0 bases from V and 3 bases from J, the junction contained 3 bases not matched to a gene. The CDR3 length is 15 residues. Germline CDR1 reads MGHRA; CDR2 reads YSYEKL.

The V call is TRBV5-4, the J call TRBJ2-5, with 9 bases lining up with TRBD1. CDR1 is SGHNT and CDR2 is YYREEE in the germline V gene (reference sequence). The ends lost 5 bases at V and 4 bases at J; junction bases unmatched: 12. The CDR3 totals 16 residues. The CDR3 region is CASRIQSQTGGETQYF. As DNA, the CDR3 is TGTGCCAGCAGAATTCAGTCCCAGACAGGGGGAGAGACCCAGTACTTC.

This chain's CDR3 is CAISGTGGLGGEQYF. The DNA of the CDR3 is TGTGCCATCAGTGGGACAGGTGGGTTAGGGGGCGAGCAGTACTTC. This chain joins TRBV10-3 and TRBJ2-7, with 7 positions matching TRBD1. This CDR3 contains 15 residues. Germline V CDR1 and CDR2: ENHRY, SYGVKD. Losses at the gene ends were 4 bases for V and 6 bases for J; bases not matched to a gene: 12.

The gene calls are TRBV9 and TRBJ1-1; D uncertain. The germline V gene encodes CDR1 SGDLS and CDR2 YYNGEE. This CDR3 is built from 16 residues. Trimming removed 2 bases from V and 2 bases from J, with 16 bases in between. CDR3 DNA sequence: TGTGCCAGCAGCGTCCTACCGACTAGTCCCAACACTGAAGCTTTCTTT. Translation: CASSVLPTSPNTEAFF.

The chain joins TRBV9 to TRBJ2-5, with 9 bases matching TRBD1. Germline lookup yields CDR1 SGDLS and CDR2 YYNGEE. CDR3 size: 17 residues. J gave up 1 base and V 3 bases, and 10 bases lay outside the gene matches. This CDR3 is CASSGHRGPLSQETQYF. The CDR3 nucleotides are TGTGCCAGCAGCGGCCACAGGGGGCCTTTATCCCAAGAGACCCAGTACTTC.

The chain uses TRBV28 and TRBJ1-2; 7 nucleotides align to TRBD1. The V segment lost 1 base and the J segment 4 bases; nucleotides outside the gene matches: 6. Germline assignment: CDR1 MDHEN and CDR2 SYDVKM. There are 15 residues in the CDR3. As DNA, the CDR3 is TGTGCCAGCAGTTTATTAGGGGGCGCAGGCTATGGCTACACCTTC. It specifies CASSLLGGAGYGYTF.

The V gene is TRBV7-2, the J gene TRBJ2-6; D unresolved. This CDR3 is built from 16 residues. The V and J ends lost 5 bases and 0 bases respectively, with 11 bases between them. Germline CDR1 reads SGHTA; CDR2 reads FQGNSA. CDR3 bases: TGTGCCAGCAGCCCTACCCCCTTCTCTGGGGCCAACGTCCTGACTTTC. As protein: CASSPTPFSGANVLTF.

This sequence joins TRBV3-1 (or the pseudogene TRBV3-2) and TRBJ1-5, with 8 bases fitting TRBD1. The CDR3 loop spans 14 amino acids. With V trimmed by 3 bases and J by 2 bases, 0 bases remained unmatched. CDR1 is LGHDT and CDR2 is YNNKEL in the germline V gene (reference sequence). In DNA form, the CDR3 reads TGTGCCAGCAGCCAGGGACAGGGCAATCAGCCCCAGCATTTT. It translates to CASSQGQGNQPQHF.

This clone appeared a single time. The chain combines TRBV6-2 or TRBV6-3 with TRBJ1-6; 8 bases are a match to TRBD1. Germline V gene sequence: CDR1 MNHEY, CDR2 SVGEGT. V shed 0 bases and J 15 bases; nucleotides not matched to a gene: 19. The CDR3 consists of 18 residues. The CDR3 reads CASSYSPAWTGRTAGLHF. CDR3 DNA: TGTGCCAGCAGTTACTCGCCGGCTTGGACAGGGAGAACCGCTGGCCTCCACTTT.

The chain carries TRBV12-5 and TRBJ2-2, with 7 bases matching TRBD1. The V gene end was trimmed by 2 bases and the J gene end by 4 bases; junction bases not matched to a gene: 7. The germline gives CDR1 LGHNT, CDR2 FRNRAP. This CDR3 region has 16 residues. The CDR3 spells CASGLFTGDGTGELFF. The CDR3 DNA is TGTGCTAGTGGTTTGTTCACAGGGGACGGCACCGGGGAGCTGTTTTTT. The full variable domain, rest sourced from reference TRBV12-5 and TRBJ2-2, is DARVTQTPRHKVTEMGQEVTMRCQPILGHNTVFWYRQTMMQGLELLAYFRNRAPLDDSGMPKDRFSAEMPDATLATLKIQPSEPRDSAVYFCASGLFTGDGTGELFFGEGSRLTVL.

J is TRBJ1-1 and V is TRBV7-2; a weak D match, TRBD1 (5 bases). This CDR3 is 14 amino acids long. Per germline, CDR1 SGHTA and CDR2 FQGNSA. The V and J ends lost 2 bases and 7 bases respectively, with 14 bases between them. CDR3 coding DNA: TGTGCCAGCAGCTTATCCACAGGTACCCATGAAGCTTTCTTT. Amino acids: CASSLSTGTHEAFF. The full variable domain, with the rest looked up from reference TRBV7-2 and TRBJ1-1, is GAGVSQSPSNKVTEKGKDVELRCDPISGHTALYWYRQSLGQGLEFLIYFQGNSAPDKSGLPSDRFSAERTGGSVSTLTIQRTQQEDSAVYLCASSLSTGTHEAFFGQGTRLTVV.

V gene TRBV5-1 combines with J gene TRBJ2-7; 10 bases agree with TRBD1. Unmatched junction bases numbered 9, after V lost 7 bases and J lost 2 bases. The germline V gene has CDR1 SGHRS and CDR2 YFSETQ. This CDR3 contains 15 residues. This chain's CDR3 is CASYKGQGVAYEQYF. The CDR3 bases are TGCGCCAGCTATAAAGGACAGGGGGTAGCCTACGAGCAGTACTTC.

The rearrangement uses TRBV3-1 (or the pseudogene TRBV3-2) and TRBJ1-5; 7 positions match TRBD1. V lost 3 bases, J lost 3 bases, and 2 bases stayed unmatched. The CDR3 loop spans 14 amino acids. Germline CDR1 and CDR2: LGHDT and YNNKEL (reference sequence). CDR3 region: CASSQGTANQPQHF. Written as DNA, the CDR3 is TGTGCCAGCAGCCAGGGGACAGCCAATCAGCCCCAGCATTTT.

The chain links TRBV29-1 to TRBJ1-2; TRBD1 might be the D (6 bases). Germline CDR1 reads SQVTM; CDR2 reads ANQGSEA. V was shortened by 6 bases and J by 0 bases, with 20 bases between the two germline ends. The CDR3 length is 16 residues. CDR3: CSVISPRDIANYGYTF. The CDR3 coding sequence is TGCAGCGTGATTAGCCCCCGGGACATAGCTAACTATGGCTACACCTTC. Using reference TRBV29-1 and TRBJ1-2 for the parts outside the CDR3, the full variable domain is SAVISQKPSRDICQRGTSLTIQCQVDSQVTMMFWYRQQPGQSLTLIATANQGSEATYESGFVIDKFPISRPNLTFSTLTVSNMSPEDSSIYLCSVISPRDIANYGYTFGSGTRLTVV.

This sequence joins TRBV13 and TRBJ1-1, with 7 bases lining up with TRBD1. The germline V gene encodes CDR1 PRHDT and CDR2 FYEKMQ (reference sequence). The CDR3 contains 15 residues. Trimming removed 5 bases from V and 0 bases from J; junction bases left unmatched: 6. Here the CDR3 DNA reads TGTGCCAGCAGCATTCGACAGGGAGTGAACACTGAAGCTTTCTTT. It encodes CASSIRQGVNTEAFF.

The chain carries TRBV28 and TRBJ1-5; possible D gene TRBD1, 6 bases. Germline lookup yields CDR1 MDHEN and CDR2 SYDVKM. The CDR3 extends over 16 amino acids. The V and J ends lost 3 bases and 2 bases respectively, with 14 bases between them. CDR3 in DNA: TGTGCCAGCAGTTTGGCGACAGGATTGGGCAATCAGCCCCAGCATTTT. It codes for CASSLATGLGNQPQHF.

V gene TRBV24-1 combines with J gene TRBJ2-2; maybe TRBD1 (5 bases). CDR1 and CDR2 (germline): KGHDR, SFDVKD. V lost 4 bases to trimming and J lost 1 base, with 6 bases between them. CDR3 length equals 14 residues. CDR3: CATSERGNTGELFF. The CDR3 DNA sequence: TGTGCCACCAGTGAAAGGGGGAACACCGGGGAGCTGTTTTTT.

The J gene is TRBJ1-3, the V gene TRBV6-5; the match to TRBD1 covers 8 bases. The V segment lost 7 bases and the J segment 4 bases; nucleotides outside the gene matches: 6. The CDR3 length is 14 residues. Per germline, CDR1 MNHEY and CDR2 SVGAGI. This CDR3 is CASKDRGTGNTIYF. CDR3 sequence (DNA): TGTGCCAGCAAAGACAGGGGAACCGGAAACACCATATATTTT.

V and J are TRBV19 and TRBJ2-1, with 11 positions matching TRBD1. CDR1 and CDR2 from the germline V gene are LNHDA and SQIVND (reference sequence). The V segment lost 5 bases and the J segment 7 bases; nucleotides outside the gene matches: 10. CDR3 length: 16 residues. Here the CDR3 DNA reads TGTGCCAGTAGTTACTCCGGGACAGGGGGAGAGAATGAGCAGTTCTTC. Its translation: CASSYSGTGGENEQFF.

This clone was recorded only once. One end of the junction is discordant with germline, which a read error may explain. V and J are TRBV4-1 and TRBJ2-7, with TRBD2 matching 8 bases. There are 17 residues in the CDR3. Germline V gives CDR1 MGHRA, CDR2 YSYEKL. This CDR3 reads CANSRGGFVAVFTEQYF. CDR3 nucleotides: TGCGCCAACAGCCGGGGGGGGTTTGTGGCCGTATTTACGGAGCAGTACTTC.

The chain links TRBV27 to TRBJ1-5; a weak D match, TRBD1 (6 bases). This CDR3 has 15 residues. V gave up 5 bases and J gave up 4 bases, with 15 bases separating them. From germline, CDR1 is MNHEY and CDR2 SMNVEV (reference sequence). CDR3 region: CASSPRQDGNQPQHF. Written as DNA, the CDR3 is TGTGCCAGCAGTCCCAGACAGGACGGAAATCAGCCCCAGCATTTT.

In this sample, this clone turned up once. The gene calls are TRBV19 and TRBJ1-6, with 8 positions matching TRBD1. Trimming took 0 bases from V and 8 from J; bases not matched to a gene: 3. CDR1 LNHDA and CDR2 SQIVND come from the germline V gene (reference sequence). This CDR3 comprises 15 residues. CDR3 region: CASSIEAQGDSPLHF. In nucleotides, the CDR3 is TGTGCCAGTAGTATAGAGGCACAGGGGGATTCACCCCTCCACTTT.